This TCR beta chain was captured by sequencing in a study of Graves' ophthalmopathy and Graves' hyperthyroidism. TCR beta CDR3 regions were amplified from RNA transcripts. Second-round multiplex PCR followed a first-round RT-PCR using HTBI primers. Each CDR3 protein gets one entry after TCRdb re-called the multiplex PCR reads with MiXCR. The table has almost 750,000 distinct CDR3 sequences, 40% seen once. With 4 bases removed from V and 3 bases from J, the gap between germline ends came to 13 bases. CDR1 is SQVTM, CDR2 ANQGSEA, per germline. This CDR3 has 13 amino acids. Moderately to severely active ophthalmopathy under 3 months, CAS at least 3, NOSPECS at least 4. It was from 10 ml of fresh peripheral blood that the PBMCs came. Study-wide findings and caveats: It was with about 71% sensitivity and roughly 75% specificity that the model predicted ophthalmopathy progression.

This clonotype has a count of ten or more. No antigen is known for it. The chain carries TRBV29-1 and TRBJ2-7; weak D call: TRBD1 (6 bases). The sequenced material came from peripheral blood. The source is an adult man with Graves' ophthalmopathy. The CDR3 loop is CSVVSDRNYEQYF. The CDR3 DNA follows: TGCAGCGTTGTTTCCGACAGGAACTACGAGCAGTACTTC.